This T cell receptor beta chain stems from a study of blood T cell repertoires in COVID-19. Across the whole study: COVID-19 samples, acute and convalescent, were from the United States, Italy and Spain.

Germline assignment: CDR1 KGHDR and CDR2 SFDVKD. With 7 bases removed from V and 1 base from J, the gap between germline ends came to 7 bases. This CDR3 has 13 residues. The study drew participants aged about 18 to 90 years from approximately 25 US areas. Methods used by the authors: Reference gene primer amplification in the assay estimated nucleated cell counts. The repertoire was sequenced with immunoSEQ multiplex PCR; TCRdb's copy has only in-frame clones and lacks some. V, J and clone size are taken as reported in that table, and D and trimming were inferred from the DNA itself. This table has fewer than 400,000 clones, approximately 87% appearing once.

What was sequenced was PBMCs or T cells enriched from blood (not recorded which). This TCR was sampled from a woman in her fifties or sixties who had recovered from COVID-19. The V gene is TRBV24-1, the J gene TRBJ1-5; tentative D call: TRBD1 (6 bases). This CDR3 is CATSQGSNQPQHF. In nucleotides, the CDR3 is TGTGCCACCAGCCAGGGGAGCAATCAGCCCCAGCATTTT.